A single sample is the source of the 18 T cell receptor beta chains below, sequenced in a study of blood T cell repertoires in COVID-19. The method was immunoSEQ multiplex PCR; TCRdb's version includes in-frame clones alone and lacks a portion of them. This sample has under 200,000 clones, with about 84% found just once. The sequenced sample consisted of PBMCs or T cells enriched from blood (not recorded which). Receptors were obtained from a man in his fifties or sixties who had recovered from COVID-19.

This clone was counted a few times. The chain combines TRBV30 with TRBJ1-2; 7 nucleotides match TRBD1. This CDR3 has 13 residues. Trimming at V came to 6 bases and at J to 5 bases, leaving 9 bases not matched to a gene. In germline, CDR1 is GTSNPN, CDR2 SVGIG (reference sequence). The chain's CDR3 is CACHKTGLYGYTF. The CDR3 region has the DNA TGTGCCTGTCATAAGACAGGGCTTTATGGCTACACCTTC.

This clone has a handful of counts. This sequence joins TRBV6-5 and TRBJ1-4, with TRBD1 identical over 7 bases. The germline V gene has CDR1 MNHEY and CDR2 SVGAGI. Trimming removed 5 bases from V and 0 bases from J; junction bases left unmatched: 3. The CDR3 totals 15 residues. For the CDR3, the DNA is TGTGCCAGCAGTCGAGGGACAGCAACTAATGAAAAACTGTTTTTT. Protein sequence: CASSRGTATNEKLFF.

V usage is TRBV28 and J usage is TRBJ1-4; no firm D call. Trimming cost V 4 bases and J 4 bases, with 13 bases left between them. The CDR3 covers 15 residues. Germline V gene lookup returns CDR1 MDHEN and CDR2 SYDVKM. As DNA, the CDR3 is TGTGCCAGCAGTTCCTCCTACAGTGTTAATGAAAAACTGTTTTTT. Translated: CASSSSYSVNEKLFF.

CDR3 in DNA: TGTGCCAGCAGCCGAACAGGGGCGCACACTGAAGCTTTCTTT. This gives the protein CASSRTGAHTEAFF. This chain uses TRBV6-6 with TRBJ1-1, with TRBD1 identical over 7 bases. The J segment lost 3 bases and the V segment lost 6 bases, leaving 7 bases of the junction unmatched. The CDR3 covers 14 residues. Per the germline V gene, CDR1 is MNHNY and CDR2 is SVGAGI (reference sequence).

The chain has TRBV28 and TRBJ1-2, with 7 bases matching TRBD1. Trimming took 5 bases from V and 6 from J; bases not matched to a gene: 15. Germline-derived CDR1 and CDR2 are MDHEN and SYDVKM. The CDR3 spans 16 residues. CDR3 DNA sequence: TGTGCCAGCAGTCCGCCAGGACCTCAGGGGGTGCATGGCTACACCTTC. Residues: CASSPPGPQGVHGYTF.

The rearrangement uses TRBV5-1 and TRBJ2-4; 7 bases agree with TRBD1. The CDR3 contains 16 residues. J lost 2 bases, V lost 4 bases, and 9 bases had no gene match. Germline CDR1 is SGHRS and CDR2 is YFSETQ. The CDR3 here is CASSIDRASSKNIQYF. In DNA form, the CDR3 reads TGCGCCAGCAGCATAGACAGGGCGTCCTCCAAAAACATTCAGTACTTC.

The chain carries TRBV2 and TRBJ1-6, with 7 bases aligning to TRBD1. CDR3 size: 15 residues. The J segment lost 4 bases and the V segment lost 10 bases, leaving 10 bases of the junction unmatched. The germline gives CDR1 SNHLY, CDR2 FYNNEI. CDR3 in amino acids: CATSTSGQYNSPLHF. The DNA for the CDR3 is TGTGCCACTAGCACTTCGGGACAGTATAATTCACCCCTCCACTTT. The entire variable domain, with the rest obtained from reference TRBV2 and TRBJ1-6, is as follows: EPEVTQTPSHQVTQMGQEVILRCVPISNHLYFYWYRQILGQKVEFLVSFYNNEISEKSEIFDDQFSVERPDGSNFTLKIRSTKLEDSAMYFCATSTSGQYNSPLHFGNGTRLTVT.

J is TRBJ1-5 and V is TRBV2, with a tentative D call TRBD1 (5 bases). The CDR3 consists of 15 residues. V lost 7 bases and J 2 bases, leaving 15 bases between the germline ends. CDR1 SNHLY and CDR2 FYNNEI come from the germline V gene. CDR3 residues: CASNVGLGGNQPQHF. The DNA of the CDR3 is TGTGCCAGCAATGTGGGGCTCGGAGGCAATCAGCCCCAGCATTTT.

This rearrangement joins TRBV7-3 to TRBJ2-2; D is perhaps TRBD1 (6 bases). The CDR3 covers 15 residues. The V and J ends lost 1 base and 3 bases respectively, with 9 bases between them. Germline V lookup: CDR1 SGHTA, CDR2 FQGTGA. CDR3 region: CASSLMDSYTGELFF. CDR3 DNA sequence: TGTGCCAGCAGCTTAATGGACAGCTACACCGGGGAGCTGTTTTTT.

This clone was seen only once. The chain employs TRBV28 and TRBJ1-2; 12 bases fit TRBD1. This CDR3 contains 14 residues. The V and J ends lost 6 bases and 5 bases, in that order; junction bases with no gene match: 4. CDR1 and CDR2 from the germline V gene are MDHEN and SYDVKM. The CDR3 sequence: CASRGTGGVYGYTF. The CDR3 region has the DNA TGTGCCAGCAGAGGGACAGGGGGCGTTTATGGCTACACCTTC.

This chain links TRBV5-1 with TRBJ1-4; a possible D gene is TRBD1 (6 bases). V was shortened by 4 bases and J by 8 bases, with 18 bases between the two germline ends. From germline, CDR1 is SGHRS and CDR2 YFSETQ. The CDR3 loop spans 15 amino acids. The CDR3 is CASSLGQPGGEKLFF. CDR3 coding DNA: TGCGCCAGCAGCCTAGGACAGCCGGGCGGGGAAAAACTGTTTTTT.

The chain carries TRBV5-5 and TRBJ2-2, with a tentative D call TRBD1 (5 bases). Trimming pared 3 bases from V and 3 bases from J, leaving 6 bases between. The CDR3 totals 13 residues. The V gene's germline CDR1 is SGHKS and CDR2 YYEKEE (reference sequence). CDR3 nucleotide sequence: TGTGCCAGCAGCTGGACATACACCGGGGAGCTGTTTTTT. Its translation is CASSWTYTGELFF.

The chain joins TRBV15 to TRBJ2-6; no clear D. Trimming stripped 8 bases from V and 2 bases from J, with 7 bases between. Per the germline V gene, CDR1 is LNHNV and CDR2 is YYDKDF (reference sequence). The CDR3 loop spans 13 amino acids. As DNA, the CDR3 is TGTGCCACCCGTTTTGCTGGGGCCAACGTCCTGACTTTC. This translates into CATRFAGANVLTF.

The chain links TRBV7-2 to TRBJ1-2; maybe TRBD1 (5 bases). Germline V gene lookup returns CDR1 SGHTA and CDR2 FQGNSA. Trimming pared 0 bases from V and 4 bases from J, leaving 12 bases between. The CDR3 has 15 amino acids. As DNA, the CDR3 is TGTGCCAGCAGCTTAGCCCCAAGACAGCGCTATGGCTACACCTTC. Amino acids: CASSLAPRQRYGYTF.

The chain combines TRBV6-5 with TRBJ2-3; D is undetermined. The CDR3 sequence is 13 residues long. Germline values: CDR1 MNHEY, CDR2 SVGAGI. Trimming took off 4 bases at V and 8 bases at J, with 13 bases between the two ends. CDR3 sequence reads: CASSSLRFGTQYF. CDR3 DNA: TGTGCCAGCAGTTCCCTCCGGTTTGGTACGCAGTATTTT.

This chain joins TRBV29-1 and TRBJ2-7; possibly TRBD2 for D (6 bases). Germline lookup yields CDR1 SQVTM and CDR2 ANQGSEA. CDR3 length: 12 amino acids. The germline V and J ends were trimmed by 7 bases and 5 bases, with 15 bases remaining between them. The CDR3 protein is CSAQAGLDEQYF. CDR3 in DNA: TGCAGCGCGCAGGCGGGGCTGGACGAGCAGTACTTC.

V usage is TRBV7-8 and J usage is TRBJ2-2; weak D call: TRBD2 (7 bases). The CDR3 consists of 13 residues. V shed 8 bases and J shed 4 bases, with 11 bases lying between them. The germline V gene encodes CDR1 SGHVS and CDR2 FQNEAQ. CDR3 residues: CASPGGSTGELFF. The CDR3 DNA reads TGTGCCAGCCCGGGGGGCAGCACCGGGGAGCTGTTTTTT.

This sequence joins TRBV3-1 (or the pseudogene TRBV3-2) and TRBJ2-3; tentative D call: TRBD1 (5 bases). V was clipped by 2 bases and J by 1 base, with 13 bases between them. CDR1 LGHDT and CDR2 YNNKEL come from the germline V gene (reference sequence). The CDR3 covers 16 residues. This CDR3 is CASSQLQGKRTDTQYF. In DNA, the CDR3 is TGTGCCAGCAGCCAACTCCAGGGAAAGCGCACAGATACGCAGTATTTT.